Listed below are T cell receptor beta chains from one sample, sequenced in a study of T cells in narcolepsy. Sequencing was performed with immunoSEQ multiplex PCR; in TCRdb, only in-frame clones are kept and a portion is missing. The table shows 25,000 to 35,000 clones, with 65% to 90% occurring only once. Sequenced: CD45RA- memory CD4+ T cells from PBMCs. All receptors derive from a human donor with narcolepsy. CDR3s leave out the opening cysteine and the closing phenylalanine or tryptophan.

TRBJ2-2,TRBV15,ATKQDRRTSGKDTGELF
TRBJ2-6,TRBV5-1,ASSPGANVLT
TRBJ1-1,TRBV28,AATPAGRSLNTEAF
TRBJ2-2,TRBV7-8,ASSLASGRAYDGELF
TRBJ2-1,TRBV18,ASSGASVRSYNEQF
TRBJ1-6,TRBV9,ASSVDSSPLH
TRBJ1-5,TRBV7-2,ASSLSSTSNQPQH
TRBJ2-7,TRBV6-5,ASREQGGPGEQY
TRBJ2-2,TRBV6-1,ASTQGTGAGELF
TRBJ2-7,TRBV6-1,ASTEPSIYEQY
TRBJ1-1,TRBV5-1,ASSLAPGGNTEAF
TRBJ2-7,TRBV11-2,ASSLAGTSSYEQY
TRBJ1-1,TRBV29-1,SVCREEDTEAF
TRBJ2-7,TRBV10-3,AISEGQGYEQY
TRBJ2-7,TRBV18,ASSRGQGVTEQY
TRBJ1-4,TRBV19,ASTSSGQGNEKLF
TRBJ1-1,TRBV28,ASSSYRASRGAF